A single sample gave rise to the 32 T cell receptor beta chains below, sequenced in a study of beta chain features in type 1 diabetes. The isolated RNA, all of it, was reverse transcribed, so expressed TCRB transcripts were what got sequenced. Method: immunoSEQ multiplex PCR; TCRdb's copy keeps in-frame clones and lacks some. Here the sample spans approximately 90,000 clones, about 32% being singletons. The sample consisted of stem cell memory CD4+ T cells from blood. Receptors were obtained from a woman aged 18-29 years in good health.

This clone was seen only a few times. For the CDR3, the DNA is TGTGCCAGCAGCTCAACTAGCTTGGGAGATACGCAGTATTTT. This codes for CASSSTSLGDTQYF. The V and J genes are TRBV7-2 and TRBJ2-3, with a possible D match to TRBD2 (6 bases). This CDR3 is built from 14 residues. Germline-derived CDR1 and CDR2 are SGHTA and FQGNSA. V was clipped by 4 bases and J by 5 bases, with 13 bases between them.

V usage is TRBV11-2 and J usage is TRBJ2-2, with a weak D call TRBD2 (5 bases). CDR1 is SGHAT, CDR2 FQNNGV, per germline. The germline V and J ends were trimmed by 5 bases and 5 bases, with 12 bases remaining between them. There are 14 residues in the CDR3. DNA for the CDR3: TGTGCCAGCAGCCCCCCCCGGGAAACCGGGGAGCTGTTTTTT. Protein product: CASSPPRETGELFF.

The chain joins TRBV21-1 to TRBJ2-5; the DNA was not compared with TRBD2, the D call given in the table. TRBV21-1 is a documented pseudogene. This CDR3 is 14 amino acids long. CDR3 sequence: CASSKPDSGETQYF. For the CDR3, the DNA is TGTGCCAGCAGCAAACCGGATTCGGGGGAGACCCAGTACTTC.

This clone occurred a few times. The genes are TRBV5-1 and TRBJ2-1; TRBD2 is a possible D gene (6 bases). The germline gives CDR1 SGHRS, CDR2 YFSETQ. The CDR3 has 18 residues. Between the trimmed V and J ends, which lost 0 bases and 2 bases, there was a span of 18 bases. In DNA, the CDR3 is TGCGCCAGCAGCTTGGAAGCCCCGGCGAGCGGGCCCTACAATGAGCAGTTCTTC. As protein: CASSLEAPASGPYNEQFF.

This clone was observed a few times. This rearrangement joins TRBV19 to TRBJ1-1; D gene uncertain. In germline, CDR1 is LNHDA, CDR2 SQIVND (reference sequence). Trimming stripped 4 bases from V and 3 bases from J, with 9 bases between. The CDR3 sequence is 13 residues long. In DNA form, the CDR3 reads TGTGCCAGTAGTAAAATGAGGGACACTGAAGCTTTCTTT. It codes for CASSKMRDTEAFF.

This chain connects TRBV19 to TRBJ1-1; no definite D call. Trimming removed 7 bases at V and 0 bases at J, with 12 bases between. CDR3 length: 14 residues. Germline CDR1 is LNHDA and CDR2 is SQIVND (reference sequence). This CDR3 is CASISREVNTEAFF. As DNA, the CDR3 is TGTGCCAGTATATCGAGGGAGGTGAACACTGAAGCTTTCTTT.

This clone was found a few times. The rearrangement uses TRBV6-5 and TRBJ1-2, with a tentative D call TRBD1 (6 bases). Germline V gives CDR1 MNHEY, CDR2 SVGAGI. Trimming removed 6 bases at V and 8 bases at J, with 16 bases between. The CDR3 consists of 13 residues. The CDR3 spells CASSLDRLGGYTF. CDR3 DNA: TGTGCCAGCAGCCTAGACAGGCTGGGGGGCTACACCTTC.

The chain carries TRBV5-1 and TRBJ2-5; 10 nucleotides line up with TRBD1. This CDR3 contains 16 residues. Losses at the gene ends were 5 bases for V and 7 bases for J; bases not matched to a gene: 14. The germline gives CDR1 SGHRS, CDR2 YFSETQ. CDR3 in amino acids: CASSRTGTGEMGTQYF. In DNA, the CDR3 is TGCGCCAGCAGTCGCACCGGGACAGGGGAAATGGGGACCCAGTACTTC.

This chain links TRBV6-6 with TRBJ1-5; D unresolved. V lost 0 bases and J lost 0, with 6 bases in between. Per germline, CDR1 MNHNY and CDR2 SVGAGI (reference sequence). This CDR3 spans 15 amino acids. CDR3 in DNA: TGTGCCAGCAGTTACTCGAGGGCTAGCAATCAGCCCCAGCATTTT. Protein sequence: CASSYSRASNQPQHF.

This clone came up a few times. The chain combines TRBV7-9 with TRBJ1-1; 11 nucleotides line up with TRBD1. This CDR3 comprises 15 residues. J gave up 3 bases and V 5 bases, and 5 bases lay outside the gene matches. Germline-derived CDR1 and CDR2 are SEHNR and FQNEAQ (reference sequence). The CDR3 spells CASSPGDRGDTEAFF. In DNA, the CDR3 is TGTGCCAGCAGCCCTGGGGACAGGGGGGACACTGAAGCTTTCTTT. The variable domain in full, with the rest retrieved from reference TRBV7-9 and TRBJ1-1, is DTGVSQNPRHKITKRGQNVTFRCDPISEHNRLYWYRQTLGQGPEFLTYFQNEAQLEKSRLLSDRFSAERPKGSFSTLEIQRTEQGDSAMYLCASSPGDRGDTEAFFGQGTRLTVV.

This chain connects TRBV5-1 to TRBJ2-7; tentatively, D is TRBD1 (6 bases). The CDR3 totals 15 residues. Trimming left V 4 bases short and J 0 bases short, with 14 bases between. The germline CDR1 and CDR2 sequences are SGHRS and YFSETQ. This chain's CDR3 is CASSPRGRSSYEQYF. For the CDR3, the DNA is TGCGCCAGCAGCCCCAGGGGACGGAGCTCCTACGAGCAGTACTTC.

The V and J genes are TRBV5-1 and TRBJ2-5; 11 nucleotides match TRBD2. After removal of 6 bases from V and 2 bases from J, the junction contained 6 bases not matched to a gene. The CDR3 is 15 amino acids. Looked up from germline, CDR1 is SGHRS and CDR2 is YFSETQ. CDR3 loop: CASTGTSGLQETQYF. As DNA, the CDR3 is TGCGCCAGCACAGGGACTAGCGGTTTACAAGAGACCCAGTACTTC.

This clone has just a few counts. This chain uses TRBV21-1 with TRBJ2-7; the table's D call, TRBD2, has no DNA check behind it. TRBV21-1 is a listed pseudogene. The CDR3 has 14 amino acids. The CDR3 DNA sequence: TGTGCCAGCAGCATTAGCGGGAGGTGTTACGAGCAGTACTTC. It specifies CASSISGRCYEQYF.

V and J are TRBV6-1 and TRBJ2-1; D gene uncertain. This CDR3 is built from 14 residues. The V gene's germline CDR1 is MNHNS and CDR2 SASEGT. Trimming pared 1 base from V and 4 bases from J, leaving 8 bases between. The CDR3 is CASSEVSSYNEQFF. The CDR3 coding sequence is TGTGCCAGCAGTGAAGTATCGTCGTACAATGAGCAGTTCTTC.

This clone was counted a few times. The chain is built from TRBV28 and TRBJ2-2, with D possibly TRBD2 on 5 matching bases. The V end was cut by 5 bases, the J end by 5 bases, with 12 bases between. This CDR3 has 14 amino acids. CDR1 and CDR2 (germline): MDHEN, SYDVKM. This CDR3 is CASSPTRRTGELFF. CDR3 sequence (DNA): TGTGCCAGCAGTCCTACTCGGAGGACCGGGGAGCTGTTTTTT.

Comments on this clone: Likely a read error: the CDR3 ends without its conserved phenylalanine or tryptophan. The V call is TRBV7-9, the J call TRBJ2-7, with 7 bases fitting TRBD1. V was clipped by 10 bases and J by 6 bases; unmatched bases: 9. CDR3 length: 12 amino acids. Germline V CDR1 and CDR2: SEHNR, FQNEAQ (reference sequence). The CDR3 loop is CATERGRREQYL. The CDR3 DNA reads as TGTGCCACGGAGAGGGGGCGGCGCGAGCAGTACCTC.

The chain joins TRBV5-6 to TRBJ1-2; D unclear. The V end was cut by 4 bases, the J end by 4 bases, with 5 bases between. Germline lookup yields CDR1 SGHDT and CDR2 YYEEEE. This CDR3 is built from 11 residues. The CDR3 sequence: CASSQSYGYTF. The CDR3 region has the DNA TGTGCCAGCAGCCAGTCCTATGGCTACACCTTC.

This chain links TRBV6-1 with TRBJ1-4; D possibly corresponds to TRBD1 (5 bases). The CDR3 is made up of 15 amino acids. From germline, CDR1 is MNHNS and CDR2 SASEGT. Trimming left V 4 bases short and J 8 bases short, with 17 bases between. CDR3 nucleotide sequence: TGTGCCAGCAGTGGCGGAACAGGCCTGCGGGAAAAACTGTTTTTT. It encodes CASSGGTGLREKLFF.

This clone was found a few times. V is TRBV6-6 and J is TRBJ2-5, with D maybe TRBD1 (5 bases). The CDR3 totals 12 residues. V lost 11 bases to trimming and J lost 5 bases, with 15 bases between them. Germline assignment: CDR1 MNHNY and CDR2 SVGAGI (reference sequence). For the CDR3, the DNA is TGTGCCTCCTCCCCAGGGCTTGAGACCCAGTACTTC. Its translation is CASSPGLETQYF.

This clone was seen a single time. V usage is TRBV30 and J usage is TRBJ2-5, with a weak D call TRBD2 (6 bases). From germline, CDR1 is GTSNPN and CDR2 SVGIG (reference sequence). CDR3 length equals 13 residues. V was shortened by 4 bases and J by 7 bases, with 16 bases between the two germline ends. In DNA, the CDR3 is TGTGCCTGGACCTGGGGGGTTTTGGGGACCCAGTACTTC. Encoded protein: CAWTWGVLGTQYF.

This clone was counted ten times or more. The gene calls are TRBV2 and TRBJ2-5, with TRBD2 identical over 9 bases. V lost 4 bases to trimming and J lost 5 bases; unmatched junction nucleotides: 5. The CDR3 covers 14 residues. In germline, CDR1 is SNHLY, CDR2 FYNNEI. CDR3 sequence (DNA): TGTGCCAGCAGTGGCCTAGCGGGGACGGAGACCCAGTACTTC. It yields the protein CASSGLAGTETQYF.

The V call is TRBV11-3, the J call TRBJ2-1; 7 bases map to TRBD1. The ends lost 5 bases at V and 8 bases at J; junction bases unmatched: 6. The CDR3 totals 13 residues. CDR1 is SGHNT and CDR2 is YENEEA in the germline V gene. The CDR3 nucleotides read TGTGCCAGCAGCCCGGACAGGTACCATGAGCAGTTCTTC. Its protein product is CASSPDRYHEQFF.

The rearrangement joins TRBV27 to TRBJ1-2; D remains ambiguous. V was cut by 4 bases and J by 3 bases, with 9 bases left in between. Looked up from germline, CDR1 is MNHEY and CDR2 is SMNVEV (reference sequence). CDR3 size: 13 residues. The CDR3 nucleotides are TGTGCCAGCAGTTCGGAGGGCTACTATGGCTACACCTTC. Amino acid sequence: CASSSEGYYGYTF.

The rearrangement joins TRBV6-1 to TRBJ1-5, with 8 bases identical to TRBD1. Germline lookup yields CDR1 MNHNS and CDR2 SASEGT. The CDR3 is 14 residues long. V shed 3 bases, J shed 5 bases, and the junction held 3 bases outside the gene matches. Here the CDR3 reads CASSETGDYQPQHF. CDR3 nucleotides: TGTGCCAGCAGTGAGACAGGGGATTATCAGCCCCAGCATTTT.

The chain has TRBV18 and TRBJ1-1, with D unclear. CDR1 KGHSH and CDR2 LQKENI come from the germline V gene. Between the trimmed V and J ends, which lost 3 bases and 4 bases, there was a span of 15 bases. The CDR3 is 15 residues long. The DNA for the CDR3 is TGTGCCAGCTCACCGGACGGAGGTGTTGGCACTGAAGCTTTCTTT. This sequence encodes CASSPDGGVGTEAFF. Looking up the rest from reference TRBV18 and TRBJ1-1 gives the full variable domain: NAGVMQNPRHLVRRRGQEARLRCSPMKGHSHVYWYRQLPEEGLKFMVYLQKENIIDESGMPKERFSAEFPKEGPSILRIQQVVRGDSAAYFCASSPDGGVGTEAFFGQGTRLTVV.

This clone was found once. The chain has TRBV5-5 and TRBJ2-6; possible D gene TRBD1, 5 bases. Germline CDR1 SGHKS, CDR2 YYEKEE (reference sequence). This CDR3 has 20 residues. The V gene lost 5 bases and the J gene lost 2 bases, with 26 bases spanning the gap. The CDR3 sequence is CASSRSRERGIDAGANVLTF. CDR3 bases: TGTGCCAGCAGTCGAAGCCGAGAAAGGGGTATCGACGCTGGGGCCAACGTCCTGACTTTC. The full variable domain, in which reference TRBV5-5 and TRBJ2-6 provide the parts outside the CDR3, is DAGVTQSPTHLIKTRGQQVTLRCSPISGHKSVSWYQQVLGQGPQFIFQYYEKEERGRGNFPDRFSARQFPNYSSELNVNALLLGDSALYLCASSRSRERGIDAGANVLTFGAGSRLTVL.

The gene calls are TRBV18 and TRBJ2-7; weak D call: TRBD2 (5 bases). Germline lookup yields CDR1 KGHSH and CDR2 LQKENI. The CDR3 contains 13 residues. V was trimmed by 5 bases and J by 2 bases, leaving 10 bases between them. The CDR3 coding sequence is TGTGCCAGCTCATCGGGGAACACCTACGAGCAGTACTTC. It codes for CASSSGNTYEQYF.

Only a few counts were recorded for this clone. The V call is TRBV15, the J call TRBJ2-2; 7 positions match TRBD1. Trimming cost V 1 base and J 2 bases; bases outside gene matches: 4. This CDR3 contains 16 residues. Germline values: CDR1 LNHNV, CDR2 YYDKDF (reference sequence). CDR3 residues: CATSRGRGLNTGELFF. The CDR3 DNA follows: TGTGCCACCAGCAGAGGAAGGGGGCTTAACACCGGGGAGCTGTTTTTT.

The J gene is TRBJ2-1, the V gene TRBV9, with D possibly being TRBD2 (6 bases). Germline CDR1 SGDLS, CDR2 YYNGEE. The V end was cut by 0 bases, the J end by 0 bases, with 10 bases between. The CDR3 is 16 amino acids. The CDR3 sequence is CASSVGGASSYNEQFF. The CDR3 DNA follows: TGTGCCAGCAGCGTAGGCGGGGCGAGCTCCTACAATGAGCAGTTCTTC.

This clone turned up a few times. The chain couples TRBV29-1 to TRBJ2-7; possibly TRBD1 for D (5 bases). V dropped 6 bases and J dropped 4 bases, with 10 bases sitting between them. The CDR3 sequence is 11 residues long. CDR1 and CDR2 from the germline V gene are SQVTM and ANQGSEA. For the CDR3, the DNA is TGCAGCGTAATAGGGGTTTACGAGCAGTACTTC. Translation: CSVIGVYEQYF.

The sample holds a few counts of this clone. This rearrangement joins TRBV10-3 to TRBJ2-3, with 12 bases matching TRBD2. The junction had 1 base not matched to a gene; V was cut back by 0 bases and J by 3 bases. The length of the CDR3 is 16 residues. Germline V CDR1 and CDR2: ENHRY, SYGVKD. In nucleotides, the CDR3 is TGTGCCATCAGTGAGTCAACTAGCGGGAGGACAGATACGCAGTATTTT. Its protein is CAISESTSGRTDTQYF.

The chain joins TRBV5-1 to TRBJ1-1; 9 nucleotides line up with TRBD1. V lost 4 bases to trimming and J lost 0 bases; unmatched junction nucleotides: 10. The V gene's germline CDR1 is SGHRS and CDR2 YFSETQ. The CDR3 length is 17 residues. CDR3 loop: CASSRTGGSSMNTEAFF. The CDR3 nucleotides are TGCGCCAGCAGCCGCACAGGGGGCTCATCTATGAACACTGAAGCTTTCTTT.